These 29 T cell receptor beta chains were sequenced from one sample in a study of T cell responses to AZD1222 COVID-19 vaccine. Assay used: immunoSEQ multiplex PCR; TCRdb lists only in-frame clones, some missing. The sample carries some 170,000 clones, 94% recorded once. Source: peripheral blood, taken 28 days after the second AZD1222 dose. The receptor set was obtained from an adult who received the AZD1222 COVID-19 vaccine.

CDR3 nucleotide sequence: TGTGCCAGCAGCACACGGACGGGGATCGCCGGGGAGCTGTTTTTT. Translated, it gives CASSTRTGIAGELFF. The gene calls are TRBV3-1 (or the pseudogene TRBV3-2) and TRBJ2-2, with D tentatively TRBD2 (5 bases). Trimming left V 5 bases short and J 6 bases short, with 16 bases between. CDR3 length equals 15 residues. Germline loops: CDR1 LGHDT, CDR2 YNNKEL (reference sequence).

The chain uses TRBV19 and TRBJ2-7, with TRBD2 matching over 8 bases. In germline, CDR1 is LNHDA, CDR2 SQIVND (reference sequence). CDR3 size: 14 residues. The ends lost 8 bases at V and 0 bases at J; junction bases unmatched: 6. CDR3 in DNA: TGTGCCAGTTCCCCTAGCGGGCACTCCTACGAGCAGTACTTC. It codes for CASSPSGHSYEQYF.

The V and J genes are TRBV9 and TRBJ2-5, with D possibly matching TRBD1 (6 bases). In germline, CDR1 is SGDLS, CDR2 YYNGEE. Trimming removed 4 bases from V and 4 bases from J, with 14 bases in between. CDR3 length: 14 residues. The CDR3: CASSTDRSPETQYF. DNA for the CDR3: TGTGCCAGCAGCACCGACAGGTCCCCAGAGACCCAGTACTTC.

In this sample, this clone turned up once. The rearrangement joins TRBV5-4 to TRBJ2-3, with 12 bases fitting TRBD2. Germline CDR1 SGHNT, CDR2 YYREEE (reference sequence). The CDR3 is made up of 17 amino acids. The junction had 4 bases not matched to a gene; V was cut back by 0 bases and J by 2 bases. Here the CDR3 DNA reads TGTGCCAGCAGCTTGGGCGCTAGCGGGAGGGCCACAGATACGCAGTATTTT. This sequence encodes CASSLGASGRATDTQYF.

The rearrangement joins TRBV5-1 to TRBJ2-7, with 9 positions matching TRBD1. V gave up 0 bases and J gave up 6 bases; unmatched junction bases: 1. The germline V gene has CDR1 SGHRS and CDR2 YFSETQ. The CDR3 is 13 amino acids. DNA for the CDR3: TGCGCCAGCAGCTTGGGACAGGGGGTCGAGCAGTACTTC. It translates to CASSLGQGVEQYF. Full variable domain (remainder filled in from reference TRBV5-1 and TRBJ2-7): KAGVTQTPRYLIKTRGQQVTLSCSPISGHRSVSWYQQTPGQGLQFLFEYFSETQRNKGNFPGRFSGRQFSNSRSEMNVSTLELGDSALYLCASSLGQGVEQYFGPGTRLTVT.

This clone has only one observation. The rearrangement uses TRBV5-1 and TRBJ2-7; 9 positions match TRBD2. With V trimmed by 5 bases and J by 0 bases, 3 bases remained unmatched. CDR3 length equals 14 residues. Germline CDR1 reads SGHRS; CDR2 reads YFSETQ. The DNA of the CDR3 is TGCGCCAGCAGGGCTAGCGGGACCTCCTACGAGCAGTACTTC. It yields the protein CASRASGTSYEQYF.

This sequence joins TRBV12-3 or TRBV12-4 and TRBJ2-3; D gene ambiguous. Trimming took off 3 bases at V and 2 bases at J, with 3 bases between the two ends. The CDR3 covers 12 residues. The DNA of the CDR3 is TGTGCCAGCAGTTTTTTCACAGATACGCAGTATTTT. This codes for CASSFFTDTQYF.

The V call is TRBV5-1, the J call TRBJ2-1; 10 bases line up with TRBD2. CDR1 is SGHRS, CDR2 YFSETQ, per germline. The V and J ends lost 8 bases and 8 bases, in that order; junction bases with no gene match: 13. The CDR3 extends over 15 amino acids. CDR3 DNA sequence: TGCGCCAGTAGCCGAGGTGGGACTAGCGTCGATGAGCAGTTCTTC. Its protein is CASSRGGTSVDEQFF. The full variable domain, in which reference TRBV5-1 and TRBJ2-1 provide the parts outside the CDR3, is KAGVTQTPRYLIKTRGQQVTLSCSPISGHRSVSWYQQTPGQGLQFLFEYFSETQRNKGNFPGRFSGRQFSNSRSEMNVSTLELGDSALYLCASSRGGTSVDEQFFGPGTRLTVL.

The chain joins TRBV7-8 to TRBJ2-7, with a possible D match to TRBD1 (5 bases). The V end was cut by 0 bases, the J end by 2 bases, with 11 bases between. Germline V gene data show CDR1 as SGHVS and CDR2 as FQNEAQ. The CDR3 length is 15 residues. The CDR3 is CASSLAAGPPYEQYF. The CDR3 nucleotides are TGTGCCAGCAGCTTAGCTGCAGGGCCCCCCTACGAGCAGTACTTC.

V is TRBV7-6 and J is TRBJ2-7; 9 nucleotides line up with TRBD2. There are 15 residues in the CDR3. Looked up from germline, CDR1 is SGHVS and CDR2 is FNYEAQ. Germline trimming cut 5 bases from V and 2 bases from J; bases unmatched to any gene: 7. CDR3 in amino acids: CASSPGTSPTYEQYF. CDR3 DNA sequence: TGTGCCAGCAGCCCCGGGACTAGCCCCACCTACGAGCAGTACTTC. The full variable domain, in which reference TRBV7-6 and TRBJ2-7 provide the parts outside the CDR3, is GAGVSQSPRYKVTKRGQDVALRCDPISGHVSLYWYRQALGQGPEFLTYFNYEAQQDKSGLPNDRFSAERPEGSISTLTIQRTEQRDSAMYRCASSPGTSPTYEQYFGPGTRLTVT.

This chain uses TRBV27 with TRBJ2-2, with 7 bases that match TRBD1. Germline V CDR1 and CDR2: MNHEY, SMNVEV (reference sequence). The CDR3 is made up of 15 amino acids. V trimming: 5 bases; J trimming: 7 bases; junction bases outside the gene matches: 10. The DNA of the CDR3 is TGTGCCAGCAGTGCTCGGGACAGATCAAACGGGGAGCTGTTTTTT. Encoded protein: CASSARDRSNGELFF.

The rearrangement uses TRBV3-1 (or the pseudogene TRBV3-2) and TRBJ1-2; D is perhaps TRBD1 (6 bases). Germline CDR1 reads LGHDT; CDR2 reads YNNKEL (reference sequence). The V end was cut by 1 base, the J end by 8 bases, with 14 bases between. The CDR3 extends over 14 amino acids. The CDR3 DNA reads TGTGCCAGCAGCCAAGGATTCAGGGGAGGAGGCTACACCTTC. This translates into CASSQGFRGGGYTF.

This clone was observed a single time. The chain uses TRBV14 and TRBJ2-7; D is ambiguous. From germline, CDR1 is SGHDN and CDR2 FVKESK. CDR3 length: 16 amino acids. V lost 0 bases to trimming and J lost 2 bases, with 14 bases between them. CDR3 protein: CASSQDESDNPYEQYF. CDR3 nucleotides: TGTGCCAGCAGCCAAGACGAAAGCGACAACCCCTACGAGCAGTACTTC.

This clone has just a few counts. J is TRBJ1-2 and V is TRBV10-2, with 9 positions matching TRBD1. Unmatched junction bases numbered 8, after V lost 6 bases and J lost 3 bases. The CDR3 consists of 15 residues. The germline V gene has CDR1 WSHSY and CDR2 SAAADI. The CDR3 region is CASRLTGGADYGYTF. The CDR3 region has the DNA TGCGCCAGCAGATTAACAGGGGGCGCGGACTATGGCTACACCTTC.

J is TRBJ2-1 and V is TRBV9, with D possibly TRBD1 on 6 matching bases. Trimming removed 3 bases from V and 8 bases from J, with 18 bases in between. Looked up from germline, CDR1 is SGDLS and CDR2 is YYNGEE. The CDR3 covers 15 residues. In DNA, the CDR3 is TGTGCCAGCAGCGCCCACACAGGGACCTGGGATGAGCAGTTCTTC. Translation gives CASSAHTGTWDEQFF.

V gene TRBV5-1 combines with J gene TRBJ1-1; D gene uncertain. The germline V gene encodes CDR1 SGHRS and CDR2 YFSETQ. This CDR3 spans 15 amino acids. Trimming cost V 0 bases and J 2 bases, with 11 bases left between them. CDR3 residues: CASSLGQTINTEAFF. CDR3 DNA sequence: TGCGCCAGCAGCTTGGGGCAGACTATAAACACTGAAGCTTTCTTT.

This CDR3 is CASSLLGTGELFF. The CDR3 DNA is TGTGCCAGCAGCTTACTAGGTACCGGGGAGCTGTTTTTT. The rearrangement joins TRBV3-1 (or the pseudogene TRBV3-2) to TRBJ2-2, with a possible D match to TRBD2 (5 bases). The ends were cut back, 5 bases at V and 5 bases at J, with 9 bases in the middle. CDR1 and CDR2 (germline): LGHDT, YNNKEL (reference sequence). The CDR3 is made up of 13 amino acids.

The rearrangement uses TRBV28 and TRBJ1-4, with D tentatively TRBD1 (5 bases). This CDR3 spans 14 amino acids. Trimming cost V 7 bases and J 3 bases, with 12 bases left between them. Germline CDR1 is MDHEN and CDR2 is SYDVKM. The CDR3 loop is CASTPWDSNEKLFF. CDR3 nucleotide sequence: TGTGCCAGCACCCCGTGGGACTCTAATGAAAAACTGTTTTTT.

The chain has TRBV4-1 and TRBJ1-5, with D uncertain. V lost 4 bases and J lost 2, with 6 bases in between. CDR1 is MGHRA, CDR2 YSYEKL, per germline. The CDR3 contains 13 residues. CDR3 DNA: TGCGCCAGCAGCCCAATAGGCAATCAGCCCCAGCATTTT. As protein: CASSPIGNQPQHF.

This clone was seen only a few times. This chain joins TRBV7-2 and TRBJ2-7, with 8 bases matching TRBD1. The CDR3 runs to 14 residues. The germline gives CDR1 SGHTA, CDR2 FQGNSA. The V segment lost 3 bases and the J segment 2 bases; nucleotides outside the gene matches: 3. The chain's CDR3 is CASSFGQGTYEQYF. CDR3 DNA sequence: TGTGCCAGCAGCTTCGGACAGGGAACCTACGAGCAGTACTTC. Based on the CDR3 plus reference TRBV7-2 and TRBJ2-7, the full variable domain is GAGVSQSPSNKVTEKGKDVELRCDPISGHTALYWYRQSLGQGLEFLIYFQGNSAPDKSGLPSDRFSAERTGGSVSTLTIQRTQQEDSAVYLCASSFGQGTYEQYFGPGTRLTVT.

The rearrangement joins TRBV27 to TRBJ2-2; D is possibly TRBD1 or TRBD2 (6 bases each). This CDR3 is built from 21 residues. The V and J ends lost 6 bases and 2 bases respectively, with 31 bases between them. In germline, CDR1 is MNHEY, CDR2 SMNVEV (reference sequence). The CDR3 spells CASRVYYLGGGATHNTGELFF. In nucleotides, the CDR3 is TGTGCCAGCAGAGTTTATTATTTGGGGGGCGGGGCGACTCACAACACCGGGGAGCTGTTTTTT.

The chain uses TRBV10-3 and TRBJ2-1, with 9 bases lining up with TRBD2. The junction had 12 bases not matched to a gene; V was cut back by 7 bases and J by 5 bases. The germline gives CDR1 ENHRY, CDR2 SYGVKD. CDR3 length: 16 residues. In DNA, the CDR3 is TGTGCCATCAAATGGGGCACAGTAGCGGGAGACAATGAGCAGTTCTTC. This encodes CAIKWGTVAGDNEQFF.

This chain uses TRBV27 with TRBJ2-7; D unclear. Trimming removed 7 bases from V and 3 bases from J, with 19 bases in between. This CDR3 has 15 residues. CDR1 and CDR2 from the germline V gene are MNHEY and SMNVEV (reference sequence). CDR3 coding DNA: TGTGCCAGCATTTTTTTTAGTCTAGTCCTCTACGAGCAGTACTTC. It specifies CASIFFSLVLYEQYF.

J is TRBJ2-7 and V is TRBV11-2; 7 positions match TRBD2. Trimming removed 1 base from V and 5 bases from J; junction bases left unmatched: 11. The germline gives CDR1 SGHAT, CDR2 FQNNGV. The CDR3 runs to 16 residues. The CDR3 DNA follows: TGTGCCAGCAGCTTAGTGGGGGGGATTACGGGCGACGAGCAGTACTTC. Translated: CASSLVGGITGDEQYF.

The chain carries TRBV7-9 and TRBJ1-1; D possibly corresponds to TRBD1 (5 bases). The CDR3 loop spans 15 amino acids. Germline assignment: CDR1 SEHNR and CDR2 FQNEAQ (reference sequence). With 5 bases removed from V and 0 bases from J, the gap between germline ends came to 13 bases. The CDR3 region is CASSLPGRMNTEAFF. CDR3 nucleotides: TGTGCCAGCAGCCTCCCAGGGCGTATGAACACTGAAGCTTTCTTT.

The rearrangement joins TRBV19 to TRBJ1-5; 10 nucleotides match TRBD1. V lost 7 bases and J lost 4; bases outside the gene matches: 10. The CDR3 is made up of 16 amino acids. Germline CDR1 reads LNHDA; CDR2 reads SQIVND (reference sequence). The DNA of the CDR3 is TGTGCCAGTAAGAAGGGACCGGGACAGGGGAATCAGCCCCAGCATTTT. It codes for CASKKGPGQGNQPQHF.

A few counts support this clone. V and J are TRBV6-5 and TRBJ1-2; unclear D gene. V dropped 5 bases and J dropped 7 bases, with 5 bases sitting between them. The CDR3 is made up of 10 amino acids. Germline assignment: CDR1 MNHEY and CDR2 SVGAGI. The CDR3 sequence: CASSRGGYTF. CDR3 sequence (DNA): TGTGCCAGCAGTAGAGGTGGCTACACCTTC.

This chain joins TRBV4-1 and TRBJ1-4; possible D gene TRBD1, 6 bases. The CDR3 extends over 16 amino acids. Germline loops: CDR1 MGHRA, CDR2 YSYEKL. Between the trimmed V and J ends, which lost 2 bases and 2 bases, there was a span of 12 bases. The CDR3 DNA reads as TGCGCCAGCAGCCAACTTTCAGGGGTCACTAATGAAAAACTGTTTTTT. Its protein is CASSQLSGVTNEKLFF.

V gene TRBV9 combines with J gene TRBJ2-3; tentatively, D is TRBD2 (6 bases). CDR1 SGDLS and CDR2 YYNGEE come from the germline V gene. V was trimmed by 0 bases and J by 2 bases, leaving 10 bases between them. The CDR3 runs 15 residues. CDR3 in amino acids: CASSVAGGITDTQYF. The CDR3 nucleotides read TGTGCCAGCAGCGTAGCCGGCGGGATCACAGATACGCAGTATTTT. The whole variable domain, remainder taken from reference TRBV9 and TRBJ2-3, is DSGVTQTPKHLITATGQRVTLRCSPRSGDLSVYWYQQSLDQGLQFLIQYYNGEERAKGNILERFSAQQFPDLHSELNLSSLELGDSALYFCASSVAGGITDTQYFGPGTRLTVL.